What follows describes a single TCR beta chain. Many counts were recorded for this clone. It lacks a known antigen. No base qualities exist here, and no much larger clone lies one base off it. The immunoSEQ Assay was used to sequence TCR beta CDR3 regions from DNA. In the original analysis: To compute T cell density, TCR beta template counts were normalized to usable DNA, which was estimated by amplifying housekeeping genes. The preseqR package was used to estimate richness by extrapolating to 400,000 templates for PBMC samples and to 120,000 templates for tissue samples. Clonality was taken to be one minus Pielou's evenness. Tissue-enriched TCRs were identified by differential abundance testing using productive amino-acid clonotypes, minimum total count 5 and alpha 0.1. The Jaccard Index and the Morisita Overlap Index were used to measure how much the repertoires overlapped between compartments. GLIPH grouped TCR beta CDR3s together with public tetramer-defined viral CDR3s, and a viral motif had to include at least three viral sequences and also show V-gene enrichment. TCRdb mirrors the immuneACCESS table, restricted to in-frame sequences. Some clones are absent from its copies; in checked studies, under half trace to an unresolved V gene, and the reason for the others is unknown. V, J and clone size derive from that table, while D and trimming were established from the DNA sequence. This sample is represented by around 10,000 clones; 29% of them were singletons. The ten largest clones represent around 5.2% of the sample.

At diagnosis, peripheral blood, uninvolved tumor-adjacent lung and tumor were collected and were preserved as a mix of fresh-frozen and FFPE material. Spanning cysteine to phenylalanine, the CDR3 consists of 15 amino acids. Only the CDR3 part of the read is kept: 45 bases, read in frame from the first base. V and J are truncated by 2 bases and 0 bases respectively, leaving an intervening sequence of 10 bases. For CDR1 and CDR2, the germline V gene lists SGHNT and YENEEA. This sample was included in a study of T cells in localized non-small cell lung cancer (dated by TCRdb to 2018 to 2020). Some background on the complete study: T cell repertoires of 200 to 250 early-stage NSCLC patients were analyzed, with tumors being compared against uninvolved tumor-adjacent lungs. Of the NSCLC patients, 120 to 150 were male and about a hundred were female, and the mean age was approximately 66 years. The cohort was made up of 200 to 250 treatment-naive NSCLC patients whose localized lung tumors had been resected.

On the study overall, not on this receptor specifically: Because multi-region tumor sequencing was not done, intratumor heterogeneity could not be ruled out. Uninvolved tumor-adjacent lung showed the highest T cell clonality, higher than tumor, which suggests more focused antigenic responses in the adjacent lung. Longer overall survival was associated with higher blood T cell density, whereas shorter survival was associated with higher adjacent-lung clonality. Of the top 100 tumor clones, a median of about 53 were detected in paired uninvolved adjacent lung; about 26 were also among that lung's top 100. Because of the exploratory design, TCR variables were selected using unadjusted p-values without false-discovery rate correction.

The receptor was derived from a man aged 40 to 69 with stage I lung adenocarcinoma. This sequence uses TRBV11-3 and TRBJ1-1; a confident D gene designation cannot be given. Sample: lung tumor tissue, taken before any cancer treatment. The DNA reads as follows: TGTGCCAGCAGCTTATCGTCGGGGATGAACACTGAAGCTTTCTTT. It translates as CASSLSSGMNTEAFF.